This T cell receptor beta chain was profiled in a study of technical replicates of blood from a handful of donors. Only in-frame clones appear in the TCRdb table, and some are missing; sequencing was by immunoSEQ multiplex PCR. Here the sample spans tens of thousands of clones, about 86% being singletons. Trimming removed 6 bases at V and 3 bases at J, with 20 bases between. The CDR3 spans 16 residues. The V gene's germline CDR1 is SGHVS and CDR2 FNYEAQ. The gene calls are TRBV7-6 and TRBJ1-1, with a possible D match to TRBD1 (6 bases). The origin of this receptor is a human donor in good health. Some clones in this sample may be carry-over from other donors' samples. Sample: PBMCs. The CDR3 bases are TGTGCCAGCAGACTAACGCCAGGGGACGGGGACACTGAAGCTTTCTTT. As protein: CASRLTPGDGDTEAFF.